The 18 T cell receptor beta chains below all came from one sample that was sequenced in a study of shared clonotypes between healthy human individuals. Terminally differentiated effector memory CD45RA+ cells were excluded from the naive CD8 cells, which were CD45RO-negative and positively selected for CCR7. Profiling relied on immunoSEQ multiplex PCR, and the TCRdb table lists in-frame clones only, not all of them. Altogether about 2 million clones are present, roughly 94% being singletons, with the ten largest covering approximately 1%. The material sequenced was naive CD8+ T cells sorted from blood. These receptors all stem from a man between 18 and 29 years old in good health.

The chain is built from TRBV27 and TRBJ1-1, with TRBD1 matching 7 bases. The junction had 5 bases not matched to a gene; V was cut back by 4 bases and J by 0 bases. The length of the CDR3 is 15 residues. Germline values: CDR1 MNHEY, CDR2 SMNVEV (reference sequence). The CDR3 protein is CASSSRQGMNTEAFF. CDR3 nucleotides: TGTGCCAGCAGTTCCCGACAGGGAATGAACACTGAAGCTTTCTTT.

This sequence joins TRBV28 and TRBJ1-4, with a weak D call TRBD1 (5 bases). The CDR3 has 14 residues. Germline CDR1 and CDR2: MDHEN and SYDVKM. V was clipped by 4 bases and J by 7 bases, with 13 bases between them. CDR3 in DNA: TGTGCCAGCAGTTGGGAGGGGTACGGTGAAAAACTGTTTTTT. As protein: CASSWEGYGEKLFF.

This rearrangement joins TRBV28 to TRBJ2-7; D is possibly TRBD1 (5 bases). The length of the CDR3 is 14 residues. With 3 bases removed from V and 6 bases from J, the gap between germline ends came to 15 bases. Germline V CDR1 and CDR2: MDHEN, SYDVKM. The CDR3 reads CASSLEQAGREQYF. The CDR3 region has the DNA TGTGCCAGCAGTTTGGAACAGGCCGGCCGCGAGCAGTACTTC.

The V and J genes are TRBV5-4 and TRBJ2-1; TRBD2 aligns across 9 bases. CDR1 is SGHNT and CDR2 is YYREEE in the germline V gene (reference sequence). With 4 bases clipped from V and 5 bases from J, the junction kept 10 bases outside the gene matches. The CDR3 contains 16 residues. CDR3 residues: CASSDPWREGNNEQFF. The DNA of the CDR3 is TGTGCCAGCAGCGATCCCTGGCGGGAGGGCAACAATGAGCAGTTCTTC. Drawing the rest from reference TRBV5-4 and TRBJ2-1, the complete variable domain is ETGVTQSPTHLIKTRGQQVTLRCSSQSGHNTVSWYQQALGQGPQFIFQYYREEENGRGNFPPRFSGLQFPNYSSELNVNALELDDSALYLCASSDPWREGNNEQFFGPGTRLTVL.

This chain uses TRBV6-1 with TRBJ2-7, with D possibly being TRBD1 or TRBD2 (5 bases each). The CDR3 runs to 15 residues. The germline V gene has CDR1 MNHNS and CDR2 SASEGT. Trimming cost V 8 bases and J 0 bases, with 17 bases left between them. The CDR3, as DNA: TGTGCCAGCTCAGACGGGACGCCGAGCTCCTACGAGCAGTACTTC. Encoded protein: CASSDGTPSSYEQYF.

In DNA, the CDR3 is TGTGCTAGTGGTTTGGTACGGGGGACATCGCAAGAGACCCAGTACTTC. It is translated as CASGLVRGTSQETQYF. The chain recombines TRBV12-5 with TRBJ2-5; D is possibly TRBD1 or TRBD2 (6 bases each). The germline V gene has CDR1 LGHNT and CDR2 FRNRAP. This CDR3 contains 16 residues. The V and J ends lost 0 bases and 2 bases respectively, with 13 bases between them.

The V and J genes are TRBV13 and TRBJ2-7; tentatively, D is TRBD2 (6 bases). Trimming removed 5 bases from V and 4 bases from J, with 15 bases in between. This CDR3 has 14 residues. Looked up from germline, CDR1 is PRHDT and CDR2 is FYEKMQ (reference sequence). The CDR3 loop reads CASSTGGFGYEQYF. CDR3 DNA sequence: TGTGCCAGCAGCACAGGAGGGTTCGGGTACGAGCAGTACTTC. Variable domain in full (rest from reference TRBV13 and TRBJ2-7): AAGVIQSPRHLIKEKRETATLKCYPIPRHDTVYWYQQGPGQDPQFLISFYEKMQSDKGSIPDRFSAQQFSDYHSELNMSSLELGDSALYFCASSTGGFGYEQYFGPGTRLTVT.

Of note for this clone: In the same sample, other DNA sequences code for this CDR3. The V gene is TRBV5-1, the J gene TRBJ2-7; no clear D. Trimming pared 0 bases from V and 3 bases from J, leaving 7 bases between. Germline V gene lookup returns CDR1 SGHRS and CDR2 YFSETQ. This CDR3 contains 13 residues. The CDR3 protein is CASSLGANYEQYF. The DNA of the CDR3 is TGCGCCAGCAGCTTGGGGGCAAACTACGAGCAGTACTTC.

The chain carries TRBV25-1 and TRBJ1-1; maybe TRBD1 (5 bases). V was pared by 8 bases and J by 4 bases, with 17 bases between. This CDR3 spans 14 amino acids. The germline V gene encodes CDR1 MGHDK and CDR2 SYGVNS. The chain's CDR3 is CASPSQLGGTEAFF. The CDR3 nucleotides are TGTGCCAGCCCGAGTCAACTCGGGGGCACTGAAGCTTTCTTT.

As regards this clone: The same CDR3 arises from other DNA sequences in this sample as well. The CDR3 spells CASSRTGSSYEQYF. The CDR3 region has the DNA TGTGCCAGCAGTCGGACAGGGAGCTCCTACGAGCAGTACTTC. The chain combines TRBV28 with TRBJ2-7; 8 bases match TRBD1. The CDR3 has 14 amino acids. The ends lost 5 bases at V and 0 bases at J; junction bases unmatched: 3. The V gene's germline CDR1 is MDHEN and CDR2 SYDVKM.

This CDR3 reads CASSPSGGETDTQYF. The CDR3 bases are TGTGCCAGCAGCCCTAGCGGGGGGGAAACAGATACGCAGTATTTT. The chain carries TRBV7-9 and TRBJ2-3; 12 bases agree with TRBD2. Trimming at V came to 5 bases and at J to 3 bases, leaving 3 bases not matched to a gene. Per germline, CDR1 SEHNR and CDR2 FQNEAQ (reference sequence). The CDR3 contains 15 residues.

Worth noting for this clone: The sample has other DNA sequences that encode this CDR3 too. The rearrangement links TRBV2 to TRBJ2-3; D is ambiguous. Between the trimmed V and J ends, which lost 1 base and 0 bases, there was a span of 8 bases. The CDR3 loop spans 15 amino acids. CDR1 and CDR2 from the germline V gene are SNHLY and FYNNEI. DNA of the CDR3: TGTGCCAGCAGTGAAGGGGCAGGAAGCACAGATACGCAGTATTTT. The encoded protein is CASSEGAGSTDTQYF.

This chain connects TRBV4-1 to TRBJ1-5; D gene unclear. Trimming pared 1 base from V and 2 bases from J, leaving 12 bases between. The CDR3 loop spans 16 amino acids. The germline V gene encodes CDR1 MGHRA and CDR2 YSYEKL. In DNA, the CDR3 is TGCGCCAGCAGCCAAGGTTACGGGGTCGGCAATCAGCCCCAGCATTTT. Translating it yields CASSQGYGVGNQPQHF.

The chain joins TRBV7-8 to TRBJ2-7; 12 bases map to TRBD2. The CDR3 runs to 19 residues. Trimming at V came to 1 base and at J to 4 bases, leaving 14 bases not matched to a gene. The germline V gene encodes CDR1 SGHVS and CDR2 FQNEAQ. As DNA, the CDR3 is TGTGCCAGCAGCTTAGAAAGATCGCTAGCGGGGGGGCTGACTTACGAGCAGTACTTC. This gives the protein CASSLERSLAGGLTYEQYF.

The chain links TRBV13 to TRBJ1-1; D call uncertain. Per germline, CDR1 PRHDT and CDR2 FYEKMQ (reference sequence). CDR3 size: 14 residues. Trimming cost V 2 bases and J 2 bases, with 9 bases left between them. The CDR3 sequence is CASSLRRSNTEAFF. The DNA of the CDR3 is TGTGCCAGCAGCTTACGACGGTCCAACACTGAAGCTTTCTTT.

The table lists this clone with a count of one. V usage is TRBV28 and J usage is TRBJ2-1; D is uncertain. The germline CDR1 and CDR2 sequences are MDHEN and SYDVKM. The CDR3 contains 12 residues. The ends were cut back, 3 bases at V and 4 bases at J, with 4 bases in the middle. CDR3 sequence (DNA): TGTGCCAGCAGTTTCAGGTACAATGAGCAGTTCTTC. Its protein is CASSFRYNEQFF.

The chain joins TRBV9 to TRBJ2-3, with D uncertain. V was clipped by 0 bases and J by 4 bases, with 18 bases between them. The CDR3 is 17 residues long. Germline CDR1 SGDLS, CDR2 YYNGEE. The CDR3 nucleotides are TGTGCCAGCAGCGTAGTGGATTCGTCCCTCAGCGCAGATACGCAGTATTTT. Its protein product is CASSVVDSSLSADTQYF.

The chain employs TRBV7-6 and TRBJ2-2; no clear D gene. CDR1 is SGHVS and CDR2 is FNYEAQ in the germline V gene. The CDR3 is 15 amino acids. The V end lost 3 bases, the J end lost 1 base, and 9 bases lay between the germline ends. The chain's CDR3 is CASSFYTENTGELFF. The CDR3 region has the DNA TGTGCCAGCAGCTTTTACACGGAGAACACCGGGGAGCTGTTTTTT.